This passage covers 20 T cell receptor beta chains from one sample sequenced in a study of shared clonotypes between healthy human individuals. Using immunoSEQ multiplex PCR, the repertoire was profiled, and TCRdb retains in-frame clones only, with some absent. This table holds roughly 2.5 million clones, 85% to 95% found once. The sample taken for sequencing was naive CD4+ T cells sorted from blood. Specified subset: CD45RA+ positively selected. These receptors were obtained from a man between 18 and 35 years old in good health.

This chain uses TRBV9 with TRBJ2-2; D is uncertain. The CDR3 contains 15 residues. Trimming took 0 bases from V and 8 from J, leaving 14 bases between them. Germline V lookup: CDR1 SGDLS, CDR2 YYNGEE. The DNA of the CDR3 is TGTGCCAGCAGCGTAGAGGGTTCCGTCGCGGGGGAGCTGTTTTTT. Amino acids: CASSVEGSVAGELFF.

This sequence joins TRBV19 and TRBJ1-5; perhaps TRBD1 as D (6 bases). The CDR3 extends over 19 amino acids. Germline assignment: CDR1 LNHDA and CDR2 SQIVND (reference sequence). With 1 base removed from V and 6 bases from J, the gap between germline ends came to 25 bases. CDR3 sequence reads: CASSIVAGQPSDGSQPQHF. CDR3 sequence (DNA): TGTGCCAGTAGTATAGTAGCGGGACAACCTTCGGATGGCTCTCAGCCCCAGCATTTT.

The V and J genes are TRBV2 and TRBJ2-1, with TRBD2 as a possible D gene (6 bases). The V end lost 4 bases, the J end lost 7 bases, and 11 bases lay between the germline ends. The length of the CDR3 is 13 residues. Germline V CDR1 and CDR2: SNHLY, FYNNEI. CDR3 protein: CASSVGLPNEQFF. The CDR3 DNA is TGTGCCAGCAGTGTAGGACTACCTAATGAGCAGTTCTTC.

The chain employs TRBV5-5 and TRBJ2-7, with 8 nucleotides matching TRBD1. The junction had 13 bases not matched to a gene; V was cut back by 3 bases and J by 5 bases. Germline lookup yields CDR1 SGHKS and CDR2 YYEKEE (reference sequence). CDR3 size: 16 residues. CDR3 nucleotides: TGTGCCAGCAGCTACCCCCCGGGGACAGGCGCGAACGAGCAGTACTTC. Its protein is CASSYPPGTGANEQYF.

V is TRBV11-2 and J is TRBJ1-1, with unresolved D. This CDR3 is 12 amino acids long. Between the trimmed V and J ends, which lost 3 bases and 5 bases, there was a span of 7 bases. Germline-derived CDR1 and CDR2 are SGHAT and FQNNGV. CDR3 loop: CASSFTWTEAFF. The CDR3 DNA reads as TGTGCCAGCAGCTTCACGTGGACTGAAGCTTTCTTT.

The gene calls are TRBV6-5 and TRBJ2-7; maybe TRBD2 (7 bases). CDR1 is MNHEY and CDR2 is SVGAGI in the germline V gene. V dropped 6 bases and J dropped 4 bases, with 13 bases sitting between them. The CDR3 sequence is 13 residues long. This CDR3 is CASSGGRGYEQYF. The CDR3, as DNA: TGTGCCAGCAGCGGGGGGCGAGGGTACGAGCAGTACTTC.

In nucleotides, the CDR3 is TGTGCCAGCAGGCAGGGACAGTCAAGCACAGATACGCAGTATTTT. This gives the protein CASRQGQSSTDTQYF. This sequence joins TRBV6-4 and TRBJ2-3; TRBD1 matches 7 bases. The ends lost 6 bases at V and 0 bases at J; junction bases unmatched: 6. Germline V gives CDR1 MRHNA, CDR2 SNTAGT. CDR3 length equals 15 residues.

CDR3 residues: CASTQGYGYTF. The CDR3, as DNA: TGTGCCAGCACACAGGGGTATGGCTACACCTTC. The chain carries TRBV28 and TRBJ1-2, with 7 bases lining up with TRBD1. The CDR3 loop spans 11 amino acids. Germline loops: CDR1 MDHEN, CDR2 SYDVKM. Trimming removed 7 bases from V and 5 bases from J; junction bases left unmatched: 1.

The sample holds one count of this clone. The chain combines TRBV7-9 with TRBJ2-1; 8 bases are a match to TRBD1. Germline CDR1 SEHNR, CDR2 FQNEAQ (reference sequence). This CDR3 is built from 13 residues. V shed 5 bases, J shed 9 bases, and the junction held 6 bases outside the gene matches. In DNA, the CDR3 is TGTGCCAGCAGCCCGGACAGGGCTGGTGAGCAGTTCTTC. It translates to CASSPDRAGEQFF.

The chain has TRBV10-3 and TRBJ2-7; a weak D match, TRBD1 (5 bases). Germline assignment: CDR1 ENHRY and CDR2 SYGVKD. The CDR3 loop spans 14 amino acids. Trimming cost V 2 bases and J 6 bases, with 14 bases left between them. The DNA of the CDR3 is TGTGCCATCAGTGAGCCCAGGGTTAGGGGCGAGCAGTACTTC. This gives the protein CAISEPRVRGEQYF.

This chain links TRBV2 with TRBJ2-5, with D perhaps assigned TRBD1 or TRBD2 (5 bases each). CDR1 and CDR2 (germline): SNHLY, FYNNEI. V dropped 8 bases and J dropped 9 bases, with 22 bases sitting between them. This CDR3 region has 14 residues. CDR3 bases: TGTGCCAGCCTGGGACGGATTTTGTATGAGGCCCAGTACTTC. Its protein is CASLGRILYEAQYF.

Of note for this clone: This CDR3 is also generated by other DNA sequences in the sample. V and J are TRBV5-1 and TRBJ1-3; D is undetermined. V gave up 0 bases and J gave up 1 base, with 5 bases separating them. Germline V gene lookup returns CDR1 SGHRS and CDR2 YFSETQ. CDR3 length: 14 residues. The CDR3 region is CASSLAGSGNTIYF. The CDR3, as DNA: TGCGCCAGCAGCTTGGCAGGATCTGGAAACACCATATATTTT.

The rearrangement uses TRBV10-2 and TRBJ2-2; tentatively, D is TRBD1 or TRBD2 (5 bases each). Trimming took off 6 bases at V and 1 base at J, with 9 bases between the two ends. The CDR3 runs 14 residues. CDR1 and CDR2 from the germline V gene are WSHSY and SAAADI. CDR3 nucleotide sequence: TGCGCCAGCAGGAGAGGGGAGAACACCGGGGAGCTGTTTTTT. This gives the protein CASRRGENTGELFF.

V is TRBV6-5 and J is TRBJ2-5; 12 bases match TRBD1. The V and J ends lost 4 bases and 5 bases, in that order; junction bases with no gene match: 5. This CDR3 has 15 amino acids. Germline loops: CDR1 MNHEY, CDR2 SVGAGI. The CDR3 protein is CASSSGQGAMETQYF. The DNA for the CDR3 is TGTGCCAGCAGTTCGGGACAGGGGGCCATGGAGACCCAGTACTTC.

The gene calls are TRBV4-1 and TRBJ2-1; 10 bases fit TRBD1. This CDR3 is 17 amino acids long. Germline loops: CDR1 MGHRA, CDR2 YSYEKL. Trimming removed 1 base from V and 1 base from J; junction bases left unmatched: 4. The CDR3 protein is CASSQAGTGESYNEQFF. The CDR3 DNA reads as TGCGCCAGCAGCCAAGCCGGGACAGGGGAATCCTACAATGAGCAGTTCTTC.

This chain links TRBV5-1 with TRBJ2-4, with D possibly TRBD2 on 6 matching bases. The CDR3 is made up of 16 amino acids. With 0 bases removed from V and 3 bases from J, the gap between germline ends came to 13 bases. Germline loops: CDR1 SGHRS, CDR2 YFSETQ. This CDR3 is CASSLETGAGKNIQYF. As DNA, the CDR3 is TGCGCCAGCAGCTTGGAAACGGGAGCTGGCAAAAACATTCAGTACTTC.

V usage is TRBV19 and J usage is TRBJ2-2; D unresolved. CDR1 is LNHDA, CDR2 SQIVND, per germline (reference sequence). V lost 6 bases, J lost 8 bases, and 22 bases lay in between. The CDR3 spans 16 residues. In DNA form, the CDR3 reads TGTGCCAGTAGCTCCCCACCTGGGGTGAGGTTGGGGGAGCTGTTTTTT. As protein: CASSSPPGVRLGELFF.

The chain employs TRBV28 and TRBJ2-1, with 7 positions matching TRBD1. The germline V gene encodes CDR1 MDHEN and CDR2 SYDVKM. This CDR3 is built from 15 residues. V lost 6 bases to trimming and J lost 2 bases; unmatched junction nucleotides: 7. CDR3 bases: TGTGCCAGCAGGTCGACAGGGTCTCCCTACAATGAGCAGTTCTTC. Translation: CASRSTGSPYNEQFF.

This chain links TRBV11-3 with TRBJ2-2, with 10 bases aligning to TRBD2. Per germline, CDR1 SGHNT and CDR2 YENEEA. The ends lost 6 bases at V and 1 base at J; junction bases unmatched: 5. The CDR3 length is 16 residues. In nucleotides, the CDR3 is TGTGCCAGCAGAGGACTAGCGGCCGTGAACACCGGGGAGCTGTTTTTT. Protein sequence: CASRGLAAVNTGELFF.

The chain recombines TRBV5-1 with TRBJ1-2; TRBD1 is a possible D gene (6 bases). The CDR3 has 16 amino acids. The V end was cut by 2 bases, the J end by 2 bases, with 16 bases between. Germline CDR1 and CDR2: SGHRS and YFSETQ. CDR3 region: CASSFNRDTINYGYTF. In DNA form, the CDR3 reads TGCGCCAGCAGCTTCAACCGGGACACGATAAACTATGGCTACACCTTC.